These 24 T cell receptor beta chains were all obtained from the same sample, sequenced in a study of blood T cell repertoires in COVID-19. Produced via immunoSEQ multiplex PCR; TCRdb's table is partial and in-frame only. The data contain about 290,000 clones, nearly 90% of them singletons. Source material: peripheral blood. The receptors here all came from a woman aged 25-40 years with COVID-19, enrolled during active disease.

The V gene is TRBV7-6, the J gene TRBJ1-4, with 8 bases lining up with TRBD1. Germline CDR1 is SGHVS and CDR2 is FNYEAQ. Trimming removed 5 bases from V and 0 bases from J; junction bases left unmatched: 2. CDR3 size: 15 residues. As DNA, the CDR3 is TGTGCCAGCAGCGGACAGGGAGCAACTAATGAAAAACTGTTTTTT. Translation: CASSGQGATNEKLFF.

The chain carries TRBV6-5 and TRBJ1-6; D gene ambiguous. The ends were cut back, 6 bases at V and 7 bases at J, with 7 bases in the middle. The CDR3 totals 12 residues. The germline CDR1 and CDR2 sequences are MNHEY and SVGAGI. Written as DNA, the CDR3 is TGTGCCAGCAGAACAGTAAATTCACCCCTCCACTTT. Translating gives CASRTVNSPLHF.

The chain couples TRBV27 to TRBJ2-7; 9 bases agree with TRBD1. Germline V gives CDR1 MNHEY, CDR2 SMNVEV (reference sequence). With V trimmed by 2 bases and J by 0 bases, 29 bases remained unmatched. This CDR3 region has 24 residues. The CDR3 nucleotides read TGTGCCAGCAGTTTAAGGTTTCCCGGAGAAGCAGCTTCTGCCGGGACAGGGATCTCCTACGAGCAGTACTTC. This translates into CASSLRFPGEAASAGTGISYEQYF.

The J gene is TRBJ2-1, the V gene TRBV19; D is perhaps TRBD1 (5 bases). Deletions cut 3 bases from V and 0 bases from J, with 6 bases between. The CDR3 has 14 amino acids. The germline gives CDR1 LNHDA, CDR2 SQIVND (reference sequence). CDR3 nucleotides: TGTGCCAGTAGTATGCAGGGCTCCTACAATGAGCAGTTCTTC. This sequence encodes CASSMQGSYNEQFF. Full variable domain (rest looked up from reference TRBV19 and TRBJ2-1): DGGITQSPKYLFRKEGQNVTLSCEQNLNHDAMYWYRQDPGQGLRLIYYSQIVNDFQKGDIAEGYSVSREKKESFPLTVTSAQKNPTAFYLCASSMQGSYNEQFFGPGTRLTVL.

Here the CDR3 reads CATSNFGQQNSPLHF. CDR3 in DNA: TGTGCCACCAGCAATTTTGGACAGCAGAATTCACCCCTCCACTTT. The chain has TRBV15 and TRBJ1-6, with D tentatively TRBD1 (6 bases). The V and J ends lost 4 bases and 7 bases respectively, with 14 bases between them. This CDR3 contains 15 residues. In germline, CDR1 is LNHNV, CDR2 YYDKDF (reference sequence).

The CDR3 sequence is CASSLGQGAIGQPQHF. CDR3 DNA: TGTGCCAGCAGCTTAGGACAGGGCGCGATAGGTCAGCCCCAGCATTTT. The V gene is TRBV13, the J gene TRBJ1-5; weak D call: TRBD1 (6 bases). Germline V lookup: CDR1 PRHDT, CDR2 FYEKMQ (reference sequence). The CDR3 extends over 16 amino acids. The V and J ends lost 0 bases and 6 bases respectively, with 15 bases between them.

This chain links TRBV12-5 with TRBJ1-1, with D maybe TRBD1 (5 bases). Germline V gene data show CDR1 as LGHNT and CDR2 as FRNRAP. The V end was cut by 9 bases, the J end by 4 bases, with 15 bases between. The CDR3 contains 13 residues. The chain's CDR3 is CARGREQGTEAFF. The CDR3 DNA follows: TGTGCTAGGGGCCGGGAGCAGGGCACTGAAGCTTTCTTT.

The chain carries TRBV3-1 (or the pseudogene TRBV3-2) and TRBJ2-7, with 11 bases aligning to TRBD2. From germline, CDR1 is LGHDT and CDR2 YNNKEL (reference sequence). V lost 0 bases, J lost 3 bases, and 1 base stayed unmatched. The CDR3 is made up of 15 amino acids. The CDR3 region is CASSQDSGGDYEQYF. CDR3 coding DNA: TGTGCCAGCAGCCAAGATAGCGGGGGGGACTACGAGCAGTACTTC.

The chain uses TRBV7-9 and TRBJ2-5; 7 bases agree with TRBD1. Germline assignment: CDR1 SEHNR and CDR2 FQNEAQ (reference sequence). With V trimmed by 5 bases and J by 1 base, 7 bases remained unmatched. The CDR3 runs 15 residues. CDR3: CASSHRDSPQETQYF. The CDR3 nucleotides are TGTGCCAGCAGCCACCGGGACAGCCCCCAAGAGACCCAGTACTTC.

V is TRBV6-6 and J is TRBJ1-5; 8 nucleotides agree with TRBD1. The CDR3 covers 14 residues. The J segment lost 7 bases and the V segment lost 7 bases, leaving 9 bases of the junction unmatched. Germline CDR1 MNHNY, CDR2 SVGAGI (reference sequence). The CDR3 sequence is CASTLDRAGQPQHF. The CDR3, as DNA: TGTGCCAGCACCTTGGACAGGGCGGGCCAGCCCCAGCATTTT.

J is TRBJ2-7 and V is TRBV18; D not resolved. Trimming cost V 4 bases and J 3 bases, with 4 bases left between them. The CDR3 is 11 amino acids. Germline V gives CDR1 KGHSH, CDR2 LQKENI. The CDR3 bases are TGTGCCAGCTCACACGGCTACGAGCAGTACTTC. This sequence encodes CASSHGYEQYF.

CDR3 nucleotide sequence: TGCGCCAGCAGCCAAGAAAGGGTCTTGCAGGGCTACATGAACACTGAAGCTTTCTTT. It specifies CASSQERVLQGYMNTEAFF. The V call is TRBV4-1, the J call TRBJ1-1, with D possibly matching TRBD1 (5 bases). This CDR3 spans 19 amino acids. With 0 bases removed from V and 0 bases from J, the gap between germline ends came to 20 bases. In germline, CDR1 is MGHRA, CDR2 YSYEKL.

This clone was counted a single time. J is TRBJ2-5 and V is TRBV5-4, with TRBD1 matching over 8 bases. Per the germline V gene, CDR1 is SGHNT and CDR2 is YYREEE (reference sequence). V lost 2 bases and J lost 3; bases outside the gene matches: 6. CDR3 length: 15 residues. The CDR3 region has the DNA TGTGCCAGCAGCTTAGGACAGGGTAGGAAAGAGACCCAGTACTTC. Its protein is CASSLGQGRKETQYF.

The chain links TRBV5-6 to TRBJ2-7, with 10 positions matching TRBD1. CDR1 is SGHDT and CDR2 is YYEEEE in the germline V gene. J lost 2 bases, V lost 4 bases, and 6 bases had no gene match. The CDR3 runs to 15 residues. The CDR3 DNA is TGTGCCAGCAGCCGCCGGGACAGGGGAACCTACGAGCAGTACTTC. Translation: CASSRRDRGTYEQYF.

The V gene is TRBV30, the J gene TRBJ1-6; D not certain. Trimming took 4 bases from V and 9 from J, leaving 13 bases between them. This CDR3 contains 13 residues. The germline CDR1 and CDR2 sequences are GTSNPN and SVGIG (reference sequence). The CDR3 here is CAWKSHFGSPLHF. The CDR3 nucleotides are TGTGCCTGGAAAAGCCATTTCGGTTCACCCCTCCACTTT.

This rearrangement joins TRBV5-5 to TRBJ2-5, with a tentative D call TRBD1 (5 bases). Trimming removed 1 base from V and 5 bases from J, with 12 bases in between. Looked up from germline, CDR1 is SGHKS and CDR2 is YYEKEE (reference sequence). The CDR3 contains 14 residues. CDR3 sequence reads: CASSLSGAGETQYF. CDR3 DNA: TGTGCCAGCAGCTTGTCTGGGGCCGGTGAGACCCAGTACTTC.

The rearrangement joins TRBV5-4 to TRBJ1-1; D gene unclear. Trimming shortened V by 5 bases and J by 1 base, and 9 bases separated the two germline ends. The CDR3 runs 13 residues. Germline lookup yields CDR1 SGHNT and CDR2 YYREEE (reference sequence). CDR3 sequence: CASREGTNTEAFF. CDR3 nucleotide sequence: TGTGCCAGCAGGGAGGGAACGAACACTGAAGCTTTCTTT.

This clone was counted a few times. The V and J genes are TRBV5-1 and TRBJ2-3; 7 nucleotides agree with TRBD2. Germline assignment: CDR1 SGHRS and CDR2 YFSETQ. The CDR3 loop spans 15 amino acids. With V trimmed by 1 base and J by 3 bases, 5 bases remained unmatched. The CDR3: CASSLRLASTDTQYF. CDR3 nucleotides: TGCGCCAGCAGCTTGCGACTAGCCTCAACAGATACGCAGTATTTT.

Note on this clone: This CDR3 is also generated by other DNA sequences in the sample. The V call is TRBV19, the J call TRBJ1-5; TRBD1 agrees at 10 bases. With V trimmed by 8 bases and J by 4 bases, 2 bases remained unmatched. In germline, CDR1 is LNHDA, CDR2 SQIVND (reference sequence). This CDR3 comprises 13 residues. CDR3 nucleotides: TGTGCCAGTCGGGACAGGGGAAATCAGCCCCAGCATTTT. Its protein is CASRDRGNQPQHF.

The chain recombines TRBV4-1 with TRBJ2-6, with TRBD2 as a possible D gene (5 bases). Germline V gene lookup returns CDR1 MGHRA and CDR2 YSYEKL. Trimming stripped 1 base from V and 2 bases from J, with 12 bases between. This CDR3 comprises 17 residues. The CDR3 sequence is CASSQGTEAAGANVLTF. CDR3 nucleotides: TGCGCCAGCAGCCAAGGGACGGAGGCGGCTGGGGCCAACGTCCTGACTTTC.

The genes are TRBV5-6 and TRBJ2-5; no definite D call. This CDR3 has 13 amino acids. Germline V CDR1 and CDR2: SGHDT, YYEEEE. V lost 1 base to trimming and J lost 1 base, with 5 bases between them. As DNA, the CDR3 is TGTGCCAGCAGCTTGAGCCCCCAAGAGACCCAGTACTTC. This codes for CASSLSPQETQYF.

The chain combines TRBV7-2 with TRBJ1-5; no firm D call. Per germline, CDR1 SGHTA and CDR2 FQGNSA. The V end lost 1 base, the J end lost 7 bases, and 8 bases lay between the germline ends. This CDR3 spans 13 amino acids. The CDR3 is CASSLDFGQPQHF. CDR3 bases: TGTGCCAGCAGCTTAGATTTCGGGCAGCCCCAGCATTTT. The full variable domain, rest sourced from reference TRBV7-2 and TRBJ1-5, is GAGVSQSPSNKVTEKGKDVELRCDPISGHTALYWYRQSLGQGLEFLIYFQGNSAPDKSGLPSDRFSAERTGGSVSTLTIQRTQQEDSAVYLCASSLDFGQPQHFGDGTRLSIL.

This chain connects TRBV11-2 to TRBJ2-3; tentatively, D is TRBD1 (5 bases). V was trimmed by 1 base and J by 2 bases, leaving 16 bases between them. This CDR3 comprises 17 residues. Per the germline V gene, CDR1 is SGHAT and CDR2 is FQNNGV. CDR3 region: CASSLASQGLNTDTQYF. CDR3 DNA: TGTGCCAGCAGCTTAGCCTCCCAGGGATTGAACACAGATACGCAGTATTTT.

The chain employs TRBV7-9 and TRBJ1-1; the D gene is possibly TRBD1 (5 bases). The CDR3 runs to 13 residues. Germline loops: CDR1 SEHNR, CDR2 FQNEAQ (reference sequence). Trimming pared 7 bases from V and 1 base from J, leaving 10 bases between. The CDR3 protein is CASNYGQNTEAFF. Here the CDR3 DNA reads TGTGCCAGCAACTATGGACAGAACACTGAAGCTTTCTTT.